This TCR beta chain was obtained from a study of blood T cell repertoires in COVID-19. This clone was seen a single time. Some clones are missing from TCRdb's copy, which holds only in-frame ones; the method was immunoSEQ multiplex PCR. Of approximately 180,000 clones in the sample, around 84% are singletons; the top ten hold 12% to 15%. V lost 4 bases to trimming and J lost 0 bases, with 9 bases between them. CDR3 size: 14 residues. Germline V gives CDR1 SGHRS, CDR2 YFSETQ. Sequencing was performed on PBMCs or T cells enriched from blood (not recorded which). The origin of this receptor is a man aged 45-65 years who had recovered from COVID-19. The gene calls are TRBV5-1 and TRBJ2-3, with a possible D match to TRBD1 (6 bases). This chain's CDR3 is CASSAGQSTDTQYF. CDR3 sequence (DNA): TGCGCCAGCAGCGCAGGACAGAGCACAGATACGCAGTATTTT.